This paragraph covers one T cell receptor beta chain sequence. The data are from a study of blood T cell repertoires in COVID-19. Study summary: From the United States, Italy and Spain came samples of acute and convalescent COVID-19.

The Seattle site enrolled patients during active infection and followed them longitudinally. This table comes from immunoSEQ multiplex PCR, and its TCRdb copy is limited to in-frame clones, with some not included. The sample includes 330,000 or so clones, approximately 89% of them seen just once. This CDR3 is built from 13 residues. From germline, CDR1 is SGHVS and CDR2 FNYEAQ. V was shortened by 8 bases and J by 3 bases, with 11 bases between the two germline ends. The sample comprised peripheral blood. The chain has TRBV7-6 and TRBJ1-5; TRBD1 might be the D (5 bases). The sequence was obtained from a woman aged 55-69 years with COVID-19, enrolled during active disease. The CDR3, as DNA: TGTGCCAGCGCGGGGGGTGACAATCAGCCCCAGCATTTT. Protein sequence: CASAGGDNQPQHF.